This T cell receptor (beta chain) was found in a study of T cell changes during pregnancy in multiple sclerosis. Germline V gives CDR1 MDHEN, CDR2 SYDVKM. V gave up 5 bases and J gave up 3 bases, with 13 bases separating them. The length of the CDR3 is 15 residues. Here immunoSEQ multiplex PCR was the method, and the copy in TCRdb shows in-frame clones only, minus some. Of 35,000 to 45,000 clones detected, 91% appear once; the ten largest clones hold just under 2%. The J gene is TRBJ2-2, the V gene TRBV28; D may be TRBD2 (5 bases). The clonotype was recovered from a female donor in good health, enrolled as a control in a pregnancy study. This material consisted of CD4+ T cells from peripheral blood mononuclear cells, taken after pregnancy. This chain's CDR3 is CASSTEGRHTGELFF. DNA for the CDR3: TGTGCCAGCAGTACCGAGGGCCGACACACCGGGGAGCTGTTTTTT.